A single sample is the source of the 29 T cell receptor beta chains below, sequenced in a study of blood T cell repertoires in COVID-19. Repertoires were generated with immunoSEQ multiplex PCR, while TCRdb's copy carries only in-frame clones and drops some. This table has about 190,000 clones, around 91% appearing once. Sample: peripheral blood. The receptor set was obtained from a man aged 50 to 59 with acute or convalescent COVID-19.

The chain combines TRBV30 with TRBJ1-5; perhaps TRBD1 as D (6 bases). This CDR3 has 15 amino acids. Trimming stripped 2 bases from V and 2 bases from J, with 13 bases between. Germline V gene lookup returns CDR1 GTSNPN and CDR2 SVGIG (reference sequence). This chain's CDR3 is CAWSWGGGGNQPQHF. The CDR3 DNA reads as TGTGCCTGGAGTTGGGGAGGGGGTGGCAATCAGCCCCAGCATTTT.

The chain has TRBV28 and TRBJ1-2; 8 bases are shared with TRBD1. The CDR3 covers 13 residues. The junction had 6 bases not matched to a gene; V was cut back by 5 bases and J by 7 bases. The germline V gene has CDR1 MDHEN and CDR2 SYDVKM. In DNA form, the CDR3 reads TGTGCCAGCAGTGGACAGGGAAGAGGTGGCTACACCTTC. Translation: CASSGQGRGGYTF.

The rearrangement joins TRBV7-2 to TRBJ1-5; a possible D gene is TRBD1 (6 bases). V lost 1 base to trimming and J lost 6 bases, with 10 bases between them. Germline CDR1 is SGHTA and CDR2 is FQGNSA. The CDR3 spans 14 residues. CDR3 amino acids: CASSLGRGGQPQHF. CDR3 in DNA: TGTGCCAGCAGCTTAGGGAGGGGGGGTCAGCCCCAGCATTTT.

This CDR3 reads CASSGQGNTEAFF. For the CDR3, the DNA is TGTGCCAGTAGTGGGCAGGGGAACACTGAAGCTTTCTTT. This chain uses TRBV19 with TRBJ1-1, with D possibly TRBD1 on 5 matching bases. Trimming left V 5 bases short and J 1 base short, with 8 bases between. Germline V gene sequence: CDR1 LNHDA, CDR2 SQIVND (reference sequence). This CDR3 has 13 residues.

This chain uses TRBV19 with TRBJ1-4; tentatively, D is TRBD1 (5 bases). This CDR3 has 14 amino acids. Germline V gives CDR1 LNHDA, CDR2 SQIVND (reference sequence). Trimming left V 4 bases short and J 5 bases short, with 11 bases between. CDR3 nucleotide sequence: TGTGCCAGTAGTACACAGGTGTTAAATGAAAAACTGTTTTTT. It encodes CASSTQVLNEKLFF.

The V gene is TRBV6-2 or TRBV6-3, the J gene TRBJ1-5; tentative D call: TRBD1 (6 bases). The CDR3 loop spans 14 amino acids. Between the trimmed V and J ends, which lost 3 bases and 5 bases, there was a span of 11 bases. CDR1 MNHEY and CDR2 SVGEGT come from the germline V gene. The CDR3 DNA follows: TGTGCCAGCAGTTATGGACAGTCAGATCAGCCCCAGCATTTT. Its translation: CASSYGQSDQPQHF.

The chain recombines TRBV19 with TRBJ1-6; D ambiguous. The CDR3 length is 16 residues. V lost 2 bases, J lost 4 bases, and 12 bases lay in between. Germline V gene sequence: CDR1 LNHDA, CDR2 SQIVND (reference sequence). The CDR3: CASSITATLYNSPLHF. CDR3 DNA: TGTGCCAGTAGTATAACAGCTACCCTATATAATTCACCCCTCCACTTT.

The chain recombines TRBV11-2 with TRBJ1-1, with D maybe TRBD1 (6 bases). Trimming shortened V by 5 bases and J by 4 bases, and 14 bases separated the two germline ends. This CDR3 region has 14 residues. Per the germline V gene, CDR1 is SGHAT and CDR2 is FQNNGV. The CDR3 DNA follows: TGTGCCAGCAGCCCTTCCAGGGGTGGCACTGAAGCTTTCTTT. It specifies CASSPSRGGTEAFF.

This CDR3 reads CASSERGTGELFF. CDR3 in DNA: TGCGCCAGCAGCGAGCGGGGTACCGGGGAGCTGTTTTTT. This chain connects TRBV4-1 to TRBJ2-2; the match to TRBD2 covers 7 bases. Germline loops: CDR1 MGHRA, CDR2 YSYEKL. Trimming removed 5 bases from V and 5 bases from J; junction bases left unmatched: 2. There are 13 residues in the CDR3.

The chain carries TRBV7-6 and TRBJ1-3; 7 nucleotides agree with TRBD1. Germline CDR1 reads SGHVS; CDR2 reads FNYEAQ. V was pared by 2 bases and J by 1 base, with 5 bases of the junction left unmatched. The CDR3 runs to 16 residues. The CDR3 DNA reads TGTGCCAGCAGCTTAAGAGGGGGCGCATCTGGAAACACCATATATTTT. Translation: CASSLRGGASGNTIYF.

CDR3 residues: CASSRGGGDTGELFF. In nucleotides, the CDR3 is TGCGCCAGCAGCCGGGGCGGGGGCGACACCGGGGAGCTGTTTTTT. The rearrangement links TRBV4-3 to TRBJ2-2; possible D gene TRBD2, 7 bases. Germline values: CDR1 LGHNA, CDR2 YSLEER. CDR3 size: 15 residues. Trimming removed 4 bases at V and 3 bases at J, with 12 bases between.

CDR3: CASSPVDPGGGGYTF. CDR3 nucleotides: TGTGCCAGCTCACCTGTCGACCCAGGGGGCGGTGGCTACACCTTC. This chain uses TRBV18 with TRBJ1-2; TRBD1 matches at 8 bases. The V and J ends lost 3 bases and 7 bases, in that order; junction bases with no gene match: 10. The germline V gene encodes CDR1 KGHSH and CDR2 LQKENI. This CDR3 has 15 residues.

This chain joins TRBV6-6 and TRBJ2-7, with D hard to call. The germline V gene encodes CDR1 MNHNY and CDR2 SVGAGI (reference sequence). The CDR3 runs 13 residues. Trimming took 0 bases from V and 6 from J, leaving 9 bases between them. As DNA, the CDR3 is TGTGCCAGCAGTTACTCGATATCCGGCGAGCAGTACTTC. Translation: CASSYSISGEQYF.

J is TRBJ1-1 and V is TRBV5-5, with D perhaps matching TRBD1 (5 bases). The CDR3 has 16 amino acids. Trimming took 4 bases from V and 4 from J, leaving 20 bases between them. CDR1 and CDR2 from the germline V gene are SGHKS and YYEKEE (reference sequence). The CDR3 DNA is TGTGCCAGCAGCGCCCAATGGCAGGGTTTTGGCACTGAAGCTTTCTTT. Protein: CASSAQWQGFGTEAFF.

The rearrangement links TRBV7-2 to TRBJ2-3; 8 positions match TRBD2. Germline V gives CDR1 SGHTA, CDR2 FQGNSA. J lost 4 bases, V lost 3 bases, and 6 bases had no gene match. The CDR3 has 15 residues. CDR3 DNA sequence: TGTGCCAGCAGCTTTAAAAGCGGGGGCCCAGATACGCAGTATTTT. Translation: CASSFKSGGPDTQYF.

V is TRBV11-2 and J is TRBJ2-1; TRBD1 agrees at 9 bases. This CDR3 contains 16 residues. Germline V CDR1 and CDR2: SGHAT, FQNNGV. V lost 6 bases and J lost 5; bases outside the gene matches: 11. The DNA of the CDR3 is TGTGCCAGCAGTTCAATAGGACAGGGGCTTCACAATGAGCAGTTCTTC. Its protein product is CASSSIGQGLHNEQFF.

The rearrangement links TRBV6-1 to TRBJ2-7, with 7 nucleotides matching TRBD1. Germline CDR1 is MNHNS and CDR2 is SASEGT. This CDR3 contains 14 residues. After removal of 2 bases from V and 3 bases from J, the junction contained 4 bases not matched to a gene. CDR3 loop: CASSERGTVYEQYF. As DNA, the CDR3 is TGTGCCAGCAGTGAAAGGGGGACAGTCTACGAGCAGTACTTC.

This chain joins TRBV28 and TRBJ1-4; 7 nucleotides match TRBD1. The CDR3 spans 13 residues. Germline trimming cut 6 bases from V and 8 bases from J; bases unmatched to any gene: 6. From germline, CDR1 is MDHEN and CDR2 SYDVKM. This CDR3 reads CASSRGQQEKLFF. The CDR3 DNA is TGTGCCAGCAGCAGGGGACAGCAAGAAAAACTGTTTTTT.

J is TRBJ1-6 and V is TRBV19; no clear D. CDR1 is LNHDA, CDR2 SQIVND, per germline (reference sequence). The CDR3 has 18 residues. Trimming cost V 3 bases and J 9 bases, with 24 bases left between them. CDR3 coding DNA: TGTGCCAGTAGTATTGAGATCGCAGTCGACGTTGCAGGTTCACCCCTCCACTTT. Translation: CASSIEIAVDVAGSPLHF.

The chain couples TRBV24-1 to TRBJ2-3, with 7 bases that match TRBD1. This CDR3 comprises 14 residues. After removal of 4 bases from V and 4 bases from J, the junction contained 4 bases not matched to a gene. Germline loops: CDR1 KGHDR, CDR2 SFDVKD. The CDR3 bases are TGTGCCACCAGTGAAGGGGGCGGATCAGATACGCAGTATTTT. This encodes CATSEGGGSDTQYF.

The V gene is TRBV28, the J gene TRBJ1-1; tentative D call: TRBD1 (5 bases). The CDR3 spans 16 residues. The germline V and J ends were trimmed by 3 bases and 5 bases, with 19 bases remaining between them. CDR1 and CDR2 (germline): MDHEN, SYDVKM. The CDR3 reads CASSFPSPQGETEAFF. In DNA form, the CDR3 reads TGTGCCAGCAGTTTCCCTTCCCCGCAGGGTGAAACTGAAGCTTTCTTT.

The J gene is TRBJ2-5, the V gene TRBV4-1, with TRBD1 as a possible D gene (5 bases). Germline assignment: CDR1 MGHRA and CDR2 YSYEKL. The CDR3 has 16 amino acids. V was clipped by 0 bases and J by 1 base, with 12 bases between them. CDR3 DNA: TGCGCCAGCAGCCAAGAAGCCAGGGCAGCCCAAGAGACCCAGTACTTC. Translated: CASSQEARAAQETQYF.

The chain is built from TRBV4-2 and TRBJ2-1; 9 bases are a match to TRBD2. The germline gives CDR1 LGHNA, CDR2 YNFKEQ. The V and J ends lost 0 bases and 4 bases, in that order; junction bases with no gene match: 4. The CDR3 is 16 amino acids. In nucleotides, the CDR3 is TGTGCCAGCAGCCAAGATAAAGCGGGAGGTTACAATGAGCAGTTCTTC. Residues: CASSQDKAGGYNEQFF.

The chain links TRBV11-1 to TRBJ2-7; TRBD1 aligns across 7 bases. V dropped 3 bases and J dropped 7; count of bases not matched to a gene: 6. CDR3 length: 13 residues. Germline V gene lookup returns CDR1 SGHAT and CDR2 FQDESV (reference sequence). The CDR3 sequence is CASSLVRGREQYV. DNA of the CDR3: TGTGCCAGCAGCTTGGTGAGGGGGCGTGAGCAGTACGTC.

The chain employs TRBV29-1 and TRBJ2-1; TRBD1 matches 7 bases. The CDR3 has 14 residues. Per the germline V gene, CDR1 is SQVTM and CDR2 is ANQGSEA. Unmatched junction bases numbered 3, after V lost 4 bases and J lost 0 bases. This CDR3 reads CSVVDRSSYNEQFF. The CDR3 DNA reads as TGCAGCGTTGTGGACAGGAGCTCCTACAATGAGCAGTTCTTC.

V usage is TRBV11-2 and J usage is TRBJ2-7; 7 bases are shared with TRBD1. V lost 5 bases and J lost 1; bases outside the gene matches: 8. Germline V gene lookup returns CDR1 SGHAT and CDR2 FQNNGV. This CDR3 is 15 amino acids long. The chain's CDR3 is CASSQGQASSYEQYF. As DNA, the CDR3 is TGTGCCAGCAGCCAAGGACAGGCTTCTTCCTACGAGCAGTACTTC.

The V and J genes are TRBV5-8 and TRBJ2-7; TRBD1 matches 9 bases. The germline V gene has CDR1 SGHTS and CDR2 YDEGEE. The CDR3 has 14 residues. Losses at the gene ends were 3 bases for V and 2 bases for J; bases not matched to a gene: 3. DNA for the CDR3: TGTGCCAGCAGCTACGGGACAGGGACCTACGAGCAGTACTTC. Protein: CASSYGTGTYEQYF. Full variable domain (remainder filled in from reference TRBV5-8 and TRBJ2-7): EAGVTQSPTHLIKTRGQQATLRCSPISGHTSVYWYQQALGLGLQFLLWYDEGEERNRGNFPPRFSGRQFPNYSSELNVNALELEDSALYLCASSYGTGTYEQYFGPGTRLTVT.

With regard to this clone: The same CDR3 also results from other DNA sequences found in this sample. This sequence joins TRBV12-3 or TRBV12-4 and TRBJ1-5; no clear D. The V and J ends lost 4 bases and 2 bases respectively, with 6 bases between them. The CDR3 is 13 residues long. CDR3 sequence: CASSSGGNQPQHF. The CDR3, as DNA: TGTGCCAGCAGTTCGGGTGGCAATCAGCCCCAGCATTTT.

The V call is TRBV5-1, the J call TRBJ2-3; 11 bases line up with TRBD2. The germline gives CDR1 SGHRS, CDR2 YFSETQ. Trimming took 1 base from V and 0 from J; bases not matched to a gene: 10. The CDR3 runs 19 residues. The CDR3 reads CASSLRGLAGTLSTDTQYF. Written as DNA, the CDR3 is TGCGCCAGCAGCTTGAGAGGACTAGCGGGTACCCTAAGCACAGATACGCAGTATTTT.